Listed below are T cell receptor beta chains from one sample, sequenced in a study of T-cell memory formation after mild COVID-19. In TCRdb, the 5' RACE reads were re-called with MiXCR into one record per CDR3 protein. Of 100,000 to 150,000 distinct CDR3 sequences listed, about a sixth are singletons. The sample taken for sequencing was PBMCs or a T cell subset sorted from them (not recorded which). Receptors were obtained from a man between 18 and 35 years old who had mild COVID-19 (a few samples of this study predate the infection). Cell type and time point are not known. Each CDR3 is given with its conserved first and last residue. A D gene is named only where the DNA matches it firmly. The listing skips clone size in some rows; elsewhere it reads once, few, many or a size class.

V gene	J gene	D gene	clone size	CDR3 DNA	CDR3 protein
TRBV7-2	TRBJ1-1	-	few	TGTGCCAGCAGCTTAGACAGCGGAACTGAAGCTTTCTTT	CASSLDSGTEAFF
TRBV4-2	TRBJ2-3	TRBD2	-	TGTGCCAGCACCCTCGGGAGCGGGGGAGCAGATACGCAGTATTTT	CASTLGSGGADTQYF
TRBV29-1	TRBJ2-7	-	few	TGCAGCGTTGCGGTGACTTTATCCTACGAGCAGTACTTC	CSVAVTLSYEQYF
TRBV11-2	TRBJ2-1	-	many	TGTGCCAGCAGCTTAGTAGCGGTGGATGAGCAGTTCTTC	CASSLVAVDEQFF
TRBV19	TRBJ2-5	-	-	TGTGCCAGTAGTCGACGGGGAGCCCAGCTAGAGACCCAGTACTTC	CASSRRGAQLETQYF
TRBV7-9	TRBJ2-1	-	few	TGTGCCAGCACCCATAAGGCAGGTCCCTCCAATGAGCAGTTCTTC	CASTHKAGPSNEQFF
TRBV24-1	TRBJ1-3	-	-	TGTGCCACCAGTGACCCTTCGACTGGAAACACCATATATTTT	CATSDPSTGNTIYF
TRBV28	TRBJ1-5	-	few	TGTGCCAGCAGCTTACAGAATCAGCCCCAGCATTTT	CASSLQNQPQHF
TRBV6-2/TRBV6-3	TRBJ1-5	-	many	TGTGCCAGCAGTACGCCAAGACAGCCCAATCAGCCCCAGCATTTT	CASSTPRQPNQPQHF
TRBV12-3/TRBV12-4	TRBJ2-3	TRBD2	few	TGTGCCAGCAGTCTCCTCGGGGGGGCCGGGGCAGATACGCAGTATTTT	CASSLLGGAGADTQYF
TRBV5-1	TRBJ1-3	-	few	TGCGCCAGCAGCATGACAGACTCTGGAAACACCATATATTTT	CASSMTDSGNTIYF
TRBV28	TRBJ2-4	TRBD1	-	TGTGCCAGCACCGGCTACCTGACAGGGGGAAAAAACATTCAGTACTTC	CASTGYLTGGKNIQYF
TRBV5-1	TRBJ2-1	-	few	TGCGCCAGCAGCCTTAGGGTTCGGAATGAGCAGTTCTTC	CASSLRVRNEQFF
TRBV6-5	TRBJ1-1	TRBD1	few	TGTGCCAGCAGTTGGACAGGGTCGAACACTGAAGCTTTCTTT	CASSWTGSNTEAFF
TRBV5-4	TRBJ2-2	-	-	TGTGCCAGCAGGAATATACTAGGCAGGACCGGGGAGCTGTTTTTT	CASRNILGRTGELFF
TRBV4-3	TRBJ2-3	TRBD1	few	TGCGCCAGCAGCCAAGATCGGGGACAGGGTAGCACAGATACGCAGTATTTT	CASSQDRGQGSTDTQYF
TRBV12-3/TRBV12-4	TRBJ2-3	-	many	TGTGCCAGCAGTTTGTCAGGGACGGGCCTGGCGCAGTATTTT	CASSLSGTGLAQYF
TRBV7-3	TRBJ2-3	TRBD2	-	TGTGCCAGCAGCTCGGGACTAGTCAGCACAGATACGCAGTATTTT	CASSSGLVSTDTQYF
TRBV5-6	TRBJ1-1	-	-	TGTGCCAGCAGCTACCCCCCAGGAGGGGACACTGAAGCTTTCTTT	CASSYPPGGDTEAFF
TRBV2	TRBJ1-6	TRBD1	-	TGTGCCAGCAGTCGCACCCGGGACAGGCGGAGGTCACCCCTCCACTTT	CASSRTRDRRRSPLHF
TRBV7-2	TRBJ2-7	TRBD1	-	TGTGCCAGCAGCCTCGAATGGACAGGGTACTACGAGCAGTACTTC	CASSLEWTGYYEQYF
TRBV24-1	TRBJ2-2	TRBD1	-	TGTGCCACCAGTGATTCGACAGGGCCTTCCGTGGAGCTGTTTTTT	CATSDSTGPSVELFF
TRBV7-9	TRBJ1-3	-	-	TGTGCCAGCGAAGCAGGCTCTGGAAACACCATATATTTT	CASEAGSGNTIYF
TRBV18	TRBJ1-2	-	few	TGTGCCAGCTCACCGATACCCATGGGATTTGCGGTTAACTATGGCTACACCTTC	CASSPIPMGFAVNYGYTF
TRBV2	TRBJ2-3	TRBD2	few	TGTGCCAGCATCGTGGGGGGGGGCACAGATACGCAGTATTTT	CASIVGGGTDTQYF
TRBV2	TRBJ2-3	-	many	TGTGCCAGCAGTACGGAAACTCCCCTCACAGATACGCAGTATTTT	CASSTETPLTDTQYF
TRBV3-1	TRBJ1-1	-	-	TGTGCCAGCAGCCCGGATGACACTGAAGCTTTCTTT	CASSPDDTEAFF
TRBV4-2	TRBJ1-6	-	-	TGTGCCAGCAGCCCCTGGCCAGGCAGCTCACCCCTCCACTTT	CASSPWPGSSPLHF
TRBV5-1	TRBJ1-6	TRBD1	few	TGCGCCAGCAGCTTGTCGGGACAGCTAAATTCACCCCTCCACTTT	CASSLSGQLNSPLHF
TRBV7-9	TRBJ1-4	TRBD1	-	TGTGCCAGCAGCTCCCAGACAGGGCTTAATGAAAAACTGTTTTTT	CASSSQTGLNEKLFF
TRBV18	TRBJ1-4	-	-	TGTGCCAGCTCACCTGGACAAGGGAGGAATGAAAAACTGTTTTTT	CASSPGQGRNEKLFF
TRBV6-5	TRBJ1-1	-	few	TGTGCCAGCAAGCCCCTCCGGGGGGGAGGCATGAACACTGAAGCTTTCTTT	CASKPLRGGGMNTEAFF
TRBV5-1	TRBJ1-5	-	few	TGCGCCAGCAGTCAGGGATCCGGCAGCAATCAGCCCCAGCATTTT	CASSQGSGSNQPQHF
TRBV20-1	TRBJ1-1	-	-	TGCAGTGCTAGAAGGGTGGGCACTGAAGCTTTCTTT	CSARRVGTEAFF
TRBV5-1	TRBJ2-6	TRBD1	few	TGCGCCAGCAGCCCCGGACAGGGTACTGGGGCCAACGTCCTGACTTTC	CASSPGQGTGANVLTF
TRBV4-1	TRBJ2-1	-	-	TGCGCCAGCAGCCAAGCCCCTCGGGGAAACGACAATGAGCAGTTCTTC	CASSQAPRGNDNEQFF
TRBV14	TRBJ2-5	-	-	TGTGCCAGCAGCCTTGGGACCGCCCGAGGAGAGACCCAGTACTTC	CASSLGTARGETQYF
TRBV3-1	TRBJ1-6	TRBD1	-	TGTGCCAGCAGCCAATCCGGACAGGGGAGCTCCTATAATTCACCCCTCCACTTT	CASSQSGQGSSYNSPLHF
TRBV9	TRBJ2-3	TRBD2	few	TGTGCCAGCAGCCCCGGACTAGCGGGGACCATGGATACGCAGTATTTT	CASSPGLAGTMDTQYF
TRBV12-3/TRBV12-4	TRBJ2-3	TRBD2	few	TGTGCCAGCAGCTCAAGTGCGGGGGGCACAGATACGCAGTATTTT	CASSSSAGGTDTQYF
TRBV4-3	TRBJ1-1	TRBD1	-	TGCGCCAGCAGCCGCATCCCGGGACAGGGAACTGAAGCTTTCTTT	CASSRIPGQGTEAFF
TRBV11-1	TRBJ1-1	-	few	TGTGCCAGCAGCTTAGTTGGACAGAACACTGAAGCTTTCTTT	CASSLVGQNTEAFF
TRBV5-1	TRBJ2-3	-	few	TGCGCCAGCAGCCCCGCGAGCACAGATACGCAGTATTTT	CASSPASTDTQYF
TRBV9	TRBJ1-2	TRBD1	-	TGTGCCAGCAGCGTTCAGGGGGCGCGAAACGGCTACACCTTC	CASSVQGARNGYTF
TRBV10-3	TRBJ2-3	-	-	TGTGCCATCCGTGGAGGGCCCACAACCACAGATACGCAGTATTTT	CAIRGGPTTTDTQYF
TRBV10-3	TRBJ2-1	-	-	TGTGCCATCAGTGAACCGCGGGGTGGTTCGGGCAATGAGCAGTTCTTC	CAISEPRGGSGNEQFF
TRBV7-6	TRBJ2-2	-	-	TGTGCCAGCAGCTTAAACAGCCCCGCGAACACCGGGGAGCTGATTTTT	CASSLNSPANTGELIF
TRBV12-3/TRBV12-4	TRBJ2-3	-	many	TGTGCCAGCAGCTGGACTGCAGGCACAGATACGCAGTATTTT	CASSWTAGTDTQYF
TRBV5-1	TRBJ1-2	-	-	TGCGCCAGCAGTAACAGACCGGGCCTTAACTATGGCTACACCTTC	CASSNRPGLNYGYTF
TRBV6-1	TRBJ2-1	-	few	TGTGCCAGCGTATTACGATACAATGAGCAGTTCTTC	CASVLRYNEQFF
TRBV18	TRBJ1-1	-	-	TGTGCCAGCTCACCGCTCAGAGCTGAGGGCACTGAAGCTTTCTTT	CASSPLRAEGTEAFF
TRBV12-3/TRBV12-4	TRBJ1-1	-	-	TGTGCCAGCAGTTTAGGGGTAGGGGACACTGAAGCTTTCTTT	CASSLGVGDTEAFF
TRBV5-1	TRBJ1-4	-	-	TGCGCCAGCAGCTTGGTCGGTTCTAATGAAAAACTGTTTTTT	CASSLVGSNEKLFF
TRBV20-1	TRBJ2-3	TRBD2	many	TGCAGTGCTCTGGGGGGGTGGTATACGCAGTATTTT	CSALGGWYTQYF
TRBV20-1	TRBJ2-3	-	-	TGCAGTGCGGAGGGCCCAGATACGCAGTATTTT	CSAEGPDTQYF